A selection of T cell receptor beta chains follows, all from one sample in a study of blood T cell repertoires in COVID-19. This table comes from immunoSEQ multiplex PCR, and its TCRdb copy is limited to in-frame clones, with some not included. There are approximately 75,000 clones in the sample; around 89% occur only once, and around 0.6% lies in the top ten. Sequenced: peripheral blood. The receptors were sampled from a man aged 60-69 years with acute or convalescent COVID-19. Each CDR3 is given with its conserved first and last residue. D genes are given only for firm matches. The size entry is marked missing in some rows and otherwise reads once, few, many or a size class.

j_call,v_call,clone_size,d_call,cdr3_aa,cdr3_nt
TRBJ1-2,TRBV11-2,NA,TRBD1,CASSLIRQGAGYTF,TGTGCCAGCAGCTTAATCAGACAGGGGGCCGGCTACACCTTC
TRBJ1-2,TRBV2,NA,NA,CASSGRTQRGIYGYTF,TGTGCCAGCAGTGGAAGAACTCAGAGAGGTATCTATGGCTACACCTTC
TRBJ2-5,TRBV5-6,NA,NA,CASSLRRQETQYF,TGTGCCAGCAGCTTGCGGCGGCAAGAGACCCAGTACTTC
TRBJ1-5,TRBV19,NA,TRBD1,CASTEKTGLVQPQHF,TGTGCCAGTACCGAAAAGACAGGGTTGGTTCAGCCCCAGCATTTT
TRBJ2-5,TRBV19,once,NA,CASSIVLGAQETQYF,TGTGCCAGTAGTATAGTTCTTGGAGCCCAAGAGACCCAGTACTTC
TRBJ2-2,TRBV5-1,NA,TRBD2,CASSFGGTNPTGELFF,TGCGCCAGCTCCTTCGGTGGGACTAACCCCACCGGGGAGCTGTTTTTT
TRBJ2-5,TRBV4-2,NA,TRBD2,CASSQDPASGGPLQETQYF,TGTGCCAGCAGCCAAGATCCCGCTAGCGGGGGGCCCCTCCAAGAGACCCAGTACTTC
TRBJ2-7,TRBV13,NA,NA,CASSLSRGGDYEQYF,TGTGCCAGCAGCTTATCTCGCGGAGGGGACTACGAGCAGTACTTC
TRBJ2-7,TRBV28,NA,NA,CASSLIPSFSYEQYF,TGTGCCAGCAGTTTAATACCCAGTTTCTCCTACGAGCAGTACTTC
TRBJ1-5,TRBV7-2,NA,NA,CASSLDSYSNQPQHF,TGTGCCAGCAGCTTAGACAGTTATAGCAATCAGCCCCAGCATTTT
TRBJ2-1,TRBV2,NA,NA,CASSELYTSYNEQFF,TGTGCCAGCAGTGAATTGTACACCTCCTACAATGAGCAGTTCTTC
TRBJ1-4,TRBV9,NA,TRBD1,CASSANGQGDEKLFF,TGTGCCAGCAGCGCCAACGGACAGGGGGACGAAAAACTGTTTTTT
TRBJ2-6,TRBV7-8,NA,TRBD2,CASSSTSGRWSGANVLTF,TGTGCCAGCAGCTCTACTAGCGGGAGATGGTCTGGGGCCAACGTCCTGACTTTC
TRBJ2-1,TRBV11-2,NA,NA,CASSLAGINEQFF,TGTGCCAGCAGCTTAGCCGGGATAAATGAGCAGTTCTTC
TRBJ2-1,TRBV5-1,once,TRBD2,CASSPSGNAYNEQFF,TGCGCCAGCAGCCCAAGCGGGAATGCGTACAATGAGCAGTTCTTC
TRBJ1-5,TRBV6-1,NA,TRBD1,CASSENAGGGQPQHF,TGTGCCAGCAGTGAAAACGCAGGGGGCGGCCAGCCCCAGCATTTT
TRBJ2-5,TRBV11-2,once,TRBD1,CASSVAGTGVSETQYF,TGTGCCAGCAGCGTGGCCGGGACAGGGGTGTCCGAGACCCAGTACTTC
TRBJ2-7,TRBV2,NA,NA,CASGDAASYEQYF,TGTGCCAGCGGAGATGCGGCGTCCTACGAGCAGTACTTC
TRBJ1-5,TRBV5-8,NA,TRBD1,CASSPDYRTGGQPQHF,TGTGCCAGCAGCCCCGACTATAGGACAGGCGGGCAGCCCCAGCATTTT
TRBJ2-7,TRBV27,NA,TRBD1,CASSFRALRDRAYEQYF,TGTGCCAGCAGTTTCCGAGCCCTCCGGGACAGAGCCTACGAGCAGTACTTC
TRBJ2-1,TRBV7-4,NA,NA,CASSLDGPKEASYNEQFF,TGTGCCAGCAGCTTAGACGGTCCAAAAGAAGCATCCTACAATGAGCAGTTCTTC
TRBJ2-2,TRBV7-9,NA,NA,CASSLLQGMGTGELFF,TGTGCCAGCAGCCTCTTACAGGGTATGGGGACCGGGGAGCTGTTTTTT
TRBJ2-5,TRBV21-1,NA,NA,CASSAIAGVVGETQYF,TGTGCCAGCAGCGCAATAGCGGGAGTGGTCGGGGAGACCCAGTACTTC
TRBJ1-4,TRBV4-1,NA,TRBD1,CASSTGTGGWNEKLFF,TGCGCCAGCAGCACCGGGACAGGGGGCTGGAATGAAAAACTGTTTTTT
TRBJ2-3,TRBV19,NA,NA,CASSIGDLFGTDTQYF,TGTGCCAGTAGTATAGGCGATTTGTTTGGCACAGATACGCAGTATTTT
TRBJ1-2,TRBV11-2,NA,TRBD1,CASSLSRTGVYGYTF,TGTGCCAGCAGCTTATCCCGGACAGGGGTCTATGGCTACACCTTC
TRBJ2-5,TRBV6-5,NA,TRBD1,CASTSGTAQETQYF,TGTGCCAGCACTTCCGGGACAGCTCAAGAGACCCAGTACTTC
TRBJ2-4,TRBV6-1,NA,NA,CASSEGWLNIQYF,TGTGCCAGCAGTGAAGGGTGGCTAAACATTCAGTACTTC
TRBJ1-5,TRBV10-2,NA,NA,CASSGGSIGNQPQHF,TGCGCCAGCAGTGGCGGGTCAATTGGCAATCAGCCCCAGCATTTT
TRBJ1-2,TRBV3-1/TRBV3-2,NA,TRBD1,CASSQDLRGPGYTF,TGTGCCAGCAGCCAAGATCTGAGGGGGCCTGGCTACACCTTC
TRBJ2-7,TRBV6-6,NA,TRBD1,CASRRQGAPYEQYF,TGTGCCAGCAGAAGACAGGGGGCCCCCTACGAGCAGTACTTC
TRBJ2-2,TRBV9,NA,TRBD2,CASSVIAGGPDTGELFF,TGTGCCAGCAGCGTAATAGCGGGGGGGCCGGACACCGGGGAGCTGTTTTTT
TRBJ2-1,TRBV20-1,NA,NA,CSASLGEEQFF,TGCAGTGCATCCTTAGGGGAAGAGCAGTTCTTC
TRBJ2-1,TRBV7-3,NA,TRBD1,CASSWDRDNEQFF,TGTGCCAGCAGCTGGGACAGGGACAATGAGCAGTTCTTC
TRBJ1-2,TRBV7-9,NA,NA,CASRERDVDGYTF,TGTGCCAGCAGAGAGCGGGACGTCGATGGCTACACCTTC
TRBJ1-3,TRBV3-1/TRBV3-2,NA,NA,CASSQSGGVGNTIYF,TGTGCCAGCAGCCAATCAGGAGGGGTTGGAAACACCATATATTTT
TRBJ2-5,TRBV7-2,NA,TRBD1,CASSLEGTGVETQYF,TGTGCCAGCAGCTTAGAAGGGACAGGGGTAGAGACCCAGTACTTC
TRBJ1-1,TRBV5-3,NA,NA,CARSVSAGLGENTEAFF,TGTGCCAGAAGCGTGTCCGCGGGGCTAGGAGAGAACACTGAAGCTTTCTTT
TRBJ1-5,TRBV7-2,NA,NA,CASSLLGARSNQPQHF,TGTGCCAGCAGCTTATTGGGGGCGCGTAGCAATCAGCCCCAGCATTTT
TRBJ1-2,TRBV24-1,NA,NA,CATSPDSYGYTF,TGTGCCACCAGCCCGGACAGCTATGGCTACACCTTC
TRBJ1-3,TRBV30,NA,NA,CAWSVVGSGNTIYF,TGTGCCTGGAGTGTAGTCGGCTCTGGAAACACCATATATTTT
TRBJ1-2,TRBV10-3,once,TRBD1,CAISLTGLYGYTF,TGTGCCATCAGCCTGACAGGGCTCTATGGCTACACCTTC
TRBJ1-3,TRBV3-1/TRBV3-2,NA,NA,CASSQFSPIANSGNTIYF,TGTGCCAGCAGCCAATTTAGTCCAATTGCAAATTCTGGAAACACCATATATTTT
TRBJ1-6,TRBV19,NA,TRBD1,CATRQGGNNSPLHF,TGTGCCACGAGACAGGGGGGGAATAATTCACCCCTCCACTTT
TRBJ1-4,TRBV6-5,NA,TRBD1,CASRPGGHEKLFF,TGTGCCAGCAGACCAGGGGGCCATGAAAAACTGTTTTTT
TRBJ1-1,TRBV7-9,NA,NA,CASSLGTGSDTEAFF,TGTGCCAGCAGCTTAGGCACAGGGTCGGACACTGAAGCTTTCTTT
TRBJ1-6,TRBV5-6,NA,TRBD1,CASSPTGTGVYNSPLHF,TGTGCCAGCAGCCCCACCGGGACAGGGGTATATAATTCACCCCTCCACTTT
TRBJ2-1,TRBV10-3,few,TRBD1,CAISGQGASEQFF,TGTGCCATCAGCGGACAGGGGGCAAGCGAGCAGTTCTTC
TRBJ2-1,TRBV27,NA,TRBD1,CASSRNRGVYNEQFF,TGTGCCAGCAGTCGAAACAGGGGGGTTTACAATGAGCAGTTCTTC
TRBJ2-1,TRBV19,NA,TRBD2,CASSMESGRAAYNEQFF,TGTGCCAGTAGTATGGAAAGCGGGAGGGCCGCGTACAATGAGCAGTTCTTC